This T cell receptor beta chain is from a study of T cells in Graves' hyperthyroidism and ophthalmopathy. Between the trimmed V and J ends, which lost 5 bases and 4 bases, there was a span of 14 bases. CDR3 size: 14 residues. Germline lookup yields CDR1 SGHKS and CDR2 YYEKEE (reference sequence). TCR beta CDR3 region amplification was performed from RNA transcripts. HTBI primers were used for first-round RT-PCR of the TCR CDR3. TCRdb re-derived calls from the multiplex PCR reads in MiXCR, one entry per CDR3 protein. The table includes some 400,000 distinct CDR3 sequences, approximately 13% detected once. This clonotype has a count of ten or more. Newly diagnosed hyperthyroidism, duration under 2 months, in patients aged 18 to 65. PBMCs were obtained from 10 ml fresh peripheral blood.

This chain links TRBV5-5 with TRBJ2-3, with a weak D call TRBD1 (5 bases). Material for sequencing was blood. The clonotype was recovered from an older woman with Graves' hyperthyroidism. The CDR3 here is CASRYGANSDTQYF. As DNA, the CDR3 is TGTGCCAGCAGATATGGGGCCAATTCAGATACGCAGTATTTT.